This is a list of T cell receptor beta chains from one sample in a study of blood T cell repertoires in COVID-19. Only in-frame clones appear in the TCRdb table, and some are missing; sequencing was by immunoSEQ multiplex PCR. The table has about 99,000 clones, around 82% seen once. The sequencing input was peripheral blood. The receptors shown here come from a man aged 55 to 70 with acute or convalescent COVID-19. CDR3s include the opening cysteine and the closing phenylalanine or tryptophan. A D gene is named only where the DNA matches it firmly. Clone size is given for some rows only: seen once, a few or many times, or a class if the clone is expanded.

-	TRBV11-2	TRBD1	TRBJ1-2	TGTGCCAGCAGCTTAGGACAGGGGTATGGCTACACCTTC	CASSLGQGYGYTF
once	TRBV7-2	TRBD2	TRBJ2-7	TGTGCCAGCAGCCTAGGCGCTAACGGGGGGGCCTACGAGCAGTACTTC	CASSLGANGGAYEQYF
-	TRBV2	-	TRBJ1-2	TGTGCCAGCCTAGGGGGGGCTAACTATGGCTACACCTTC	CASLGGANYGYTF
once	TRBV7-2	TRBD2	TRBJ2-1	TGTGCCAGCAGCTCCAGGACTAGCGGGAGGGCGTCCTACAATGAGCAGTTCTTC	CASSSRTSGRASYNEQFF
-	TRBV3-1/TRBV3-2	-	TRBJ1-6	TGTGCCAGCAGCCAAGTGGGCGAGAATTCACCCCTCCACTTT	CASSQVGENSPLHF
-	TRBV5-1	-	TRBJ2-1	TGCGCCAGCAGCTTGGAAAGGCTAGGCTTCTACAATGAGCAGTTCTTC	CASSLERLGFYNEQFF
-	TRBV7-3	TRBD1	TRBJ1-5	TGTGCCAGCAGCCCGGACAGGGACAAGCCCCAGCATTTT	CASSPDRDKPQHF
-	TRBV18	TRBD2	TRBJ2-3	TGTGCCGGACTAGCGGGGGGCACAGATACGCAGTATTTT	CAGLAGGTDTQYF
few	TRBV5-1	-	TRBJ1-1	TGCGCCAGCAGCTTGGTCGACACCGGCACTGAAGCTTTCTTT	CASSLVDTGTEAFF
once	TRBV28	TRBD1	TRBJ1-3	TGTGCCAGCAGGATGTCTACCGGGACAGGTTCTAACACCATATATTTT	CASRMSTGTGSNTIYF
-	TRBV6-5	-	TRBJ2-7	TGTGCCAGCACCTGGGGCAGGGACTACGAGCAGTACTTC	CASTWGRDYEQYF
-	TRBV6-5	-	TRBJ1-2	TGTGCCAGCAGTCCCGGATGGGGGCTTAACTATGGCTACACCTTC	CASSPGWGLNYGYTF
once	TRBV4-3	TRBD1	TRBJ2-7	TGCGCCAGCAGCCCAGAGGGGGCTGACGAGCAGTACTTC	CASSPEGADEQYF
-	TRBV11-2	TRBD1	TRBJ2-2	TGTGCCAGCAGATTTTTTGCCGAGCGGACAGGGGTCACCGGGGAGCTGTTTTTT	CASRFFAERTGVTGELFF
-	TRBV19	TRBD2	TRBJ2-7	TGTGCCAGTAGTGACTTGGGACTAGCGGGGACCTACGAGCAGTACTTC	CASSDLGLAGTYEQYF
-	TRBV7-2	TRBD2	TRBJ2-2	TGTGCCAGCAAAGTCCCGGGACTAGCGAGCACCGGGGAGCTGTTTTTT	CASKVPGLASTGELFF
-	TRBV12-3/TRBV12-4	-	TRBJ1-1	TGTGCCAGCAGGCCAGGGGATCGCACTGAAGCTTTCTTT	CASRPGDRTEAFF
-	TRBV7-8	-	TRBJ1-2	TGTGCCAGCCGTGCGGGGGGGAACTATGGCTACACCTTC	CASRAGGNYGYTF
-	TRBV7-7	TRBD1	TRBJ2-2	TGTGCTAGCAGCCCTGGCAGGGGGCTGGTTACCGGGGAGCTGTTTTTT	CASSPGRGLVTGELFF
few	TRBV30	-	TRBJ2-7	TGTGCCTGGACTACCGGAGGCACGGACGAGCAGTACTTC	CAWTTGGTDEQYF
-	TRBV6-5	-	TRBJ2-3	TGTGCCAGCAGTACACACCATACGCAGTATTTT	CASSTHHTQYF
-	TRBV10-3	-	TRBJ2-7	TGTGCCATCAGTGGGGCCGGGACTGCCCCCGAGCAGTACTTC	CAISGAGTAPEQYF
-	TRBV9	TRBD1	TRBJ2-5	TGTGCCAGCAGCGGATCCACAGGGGGCGCAGAGACCCAGTACTTC	CASSGSTGGAETQYF
-	TRBV7-3	TRBD2	TRBJ2-7	TGTGCCAGCAGCTTAATGGAGCTAGCGGGAGGCGAGCAGTACTTC	CASSLMELAGGEQYF
few	TRBV6-5	TRBD1	TRBJ1-5	TGTGCCAGCAGCCCGGGACAGGGTAGGAATCAGCCCCAGCATTTT	CASSPGQGRNQPQHF
-	TRBV6-5	TRBD1	TRBJ2-7	TGTGCCAGCAGCCGACAGGGTCTCTACGAGCAGTACTTC	CASSRQGLYEQYF
-	TRBV11-2	-	TRBJ2-4	TGTGCCAGCAGCTCCGCGAGGGTGGGAAACATTCAGTACTTC	CASSSARVGNIQYF
-	TRBV4-2	TRBD2	TRBJ2-3	TGTGCCAGCAGCCAAGAGACTAGCAGAACAGATACGCAGTATTTT	CASSQETSRTDTQYF
-	TRBV28	-	TRBJ2-6	TGTGCCACAAAGGAGGACCCCAGCTCTGGGGCCAACGTCCTGACTTTC	CATKEDPSSGANVLTF
once	TRBV30	-	TRBJ1-2	TGTGCCTGGAGCGCATTACAGACTAACTATGGCTACACCTTC	CAWSALQTNYGYTF
-	TRBV5-1	-	TRBJ2-3	TGCGCCAGCAGGGTCCTCGGGGAAGATACGCAGTATTTT	CASRVLGEDTQYF
-	TRBV29-1	-	TRBJ1-2	TGCAGCGTCCGGGACTCAATCTGGGACACCTTC	CSVRDSIWDTF
-	TRBV18	-	TRBJ1-4	TGTGCCAGCTCACCTACGGGGGGAGAGGAAAAACTGTTTTTT	CASSPTGGEEKLFF
-	TRBV6-5	TRBD1	TRBJ2-1	TGTGCCAGCAGCCGGCCGGGACAGGGCTACAATGAGCAGTTCTTC	CASSRPGQGYNEQFF
-	TRBV18	TRBD2	TRBJ2-1	TGTGCCAGCTCACCATCCTCCACCGGGACTAGCGGGAGAAATGAGCAGTTCTTC	CASSPSSTGTSGRNEQFF
once	TRBV5-1	TRBD1	TRBJ1-2	TGCGCCAGCAGCTCCGGGACAGATAAGGGTGGCTACACCTTC	CASSSGTDKGGYTF
-	TRBV7-8	-	TRBJ2-2	TGTGCCAGCAGCCTCCGGCACGGCAGGGTCTTAACCGGGGAGCTGTTTTTT	CASSLRHGRVLTGELFF
-	TRBV11-2	-	TRBJ1-5	TGTGCCAGCAGCTTAGGTCCTGGAGAGAGGAGCAATCAGCCCCAGCATTTT	CASSLGPGERSNQPQHF
-	TRBV6-1	-	TRBJ2-7	TGTGCCAGCAGTGACCCTGGGGGGCGGACTAGCTCCTACGAGCAGTACTTC	CASSDPGGRTSSYEQYF
few	TRBV5-1	TRBD2	TRBJ2-7	TGCGCCAGCAGCCCCTGGTTCACGGGAGGGCCCAACGAGCAGTACTTC	CASSPWFTGGPNEQYF
-	TRBV7-6	-	TRBJ1-1	TGTGCCAGCAGCTTAGAGGCGGGGGGCGGCAGGAACACTGAAGCTTTCTTT	CASSLEAGGGRNTEAFF
-	TRBV6-5	-	TRBJ1-3	TGTGCCAGCAGACCCGACAGTAACTCTGGAAACACCATATATTTT	CASRPDSNSGNTIYF
-	TRBV6-4	TRBD2	TRBJ2-3	TGTGCCAGCAGTGACTCGAAGCGGGGGGACCCCACAGATACGCAGTATTTT	CASSDSKRGDPTDTQYF
-	TRBV7-2	-	TRBJ2-6	TGTGCCAGCAGCTTAGCGCACACGGGGACTGGGGCCAACGTCCTGACTTTC	CASSLAHTGTGANVLTF
-	TRBV10-3	-	TRBJ2-1	TGTGCCATCAGTGAGGAGGGATATGAGCAGTTCTTC	CAISEEGYEQFF
-	TRBV12-3/TRBV12-4	TRBD1	TRBJ1-2	TGTGCCAGCAGCCTGGGACAGTACTATGGCTACACCTTC	CASSLGQYYGYTF
-	TRBV29-1	TRBD1	TRBJ2-2	TGCAGCGTCGGGACAGAAAACACCGGGGAGCTGTTTTTT	CSVGTENTGELFF
once	TRBV7-8	TRBD1	TRBJ2-1	TGTGCCAGCAGCTTAGTTCAGGGGGCCACCTACAATGAGCAGTTCTTC	CASSLVQGATYNEQFF
-	TRBV19	TRBD2	TRBJ2-7	TGTGCCAGTAGTACCGCAGGAGGCGGGAGTAACGAGCAGTACTTC	CASSTAGGGSNEQYF
-	TRBV6-2/TRBV6-3	TRBD1	TRBJ2-3	TGTGCCAGCAGTTCTTACAGGGGTACAGATACGCAGTATTTT	CASSSYRGTDTQYF
-	TRBV29-1	-	TRBJ1-1	TGCAGCTTGGGCCAGCCGAACACTGAAGCTTTCTTT	CSLGQPNTEAFF
-	TRBV27	-	TRBJ1-6	TGTGCCAGCAGTTTAGGGGCGAGTAGCTATAATTCACCCCTCCACTTT	CASSLGASSYNSPLHF
-	TRBV5-1	TRBD1	TRBJ2-3	TGCGCCAGCAGCTTGGAAGGACAGGGGAACACAGATACGCAGTATTTT	CASSLEGQGNTDTQYF
few	TRBV5-4	-	TRBJ2-7	TGTGCCAGCAGCTTTCGACAGGACCTCTCCTACGAGCAGTACTTC	CASSFRQDLSYEQYF
once	TRBV7-8	-	TRBJ1-5	TGTGCCAGCAGCTTTAGTCAGGGTTGGAATCAGCCCCAGCATTTT	CASSFSQGWNQPQHF
-	TRBV4-3	TRBD1	TRBJ2-3	TGCGCCAGCAGCCAAGATCGGGGACAGATCACAGATACGCAGTATTTT	CASSQDRGQITDTQYF
-	TRBV12-5	TRBD1	TRBJ1-6	TGTGCTAGTGGTTCGATGACAGGGTCCCACTCCTATAATTCACCCCTCCACTTT	CASGSMTGSHSYNSPLHF
-	TRBV5-4	-	TRBJ1-3	TGTGCCAGCAGCTTGTCGCAGGCTGGAAACACCATATATTTT	CASSLSQAGNTIYF